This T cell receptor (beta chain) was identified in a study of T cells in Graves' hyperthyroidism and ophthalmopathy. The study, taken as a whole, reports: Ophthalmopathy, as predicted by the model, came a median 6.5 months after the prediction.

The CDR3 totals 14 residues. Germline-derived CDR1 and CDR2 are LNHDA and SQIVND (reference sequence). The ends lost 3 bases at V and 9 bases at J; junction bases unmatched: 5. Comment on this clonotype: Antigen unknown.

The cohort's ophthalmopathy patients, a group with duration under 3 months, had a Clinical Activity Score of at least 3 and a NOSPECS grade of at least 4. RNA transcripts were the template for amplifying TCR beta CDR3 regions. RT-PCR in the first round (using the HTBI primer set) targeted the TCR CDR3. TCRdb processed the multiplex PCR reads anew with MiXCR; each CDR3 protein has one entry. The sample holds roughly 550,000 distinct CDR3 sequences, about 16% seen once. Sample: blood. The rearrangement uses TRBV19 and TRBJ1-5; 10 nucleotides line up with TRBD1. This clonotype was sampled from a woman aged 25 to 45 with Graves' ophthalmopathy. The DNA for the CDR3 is TGTGCCAGTAGTATGACCGGGACAGGGGCGCCCCAGCATTTT. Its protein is CASSMTGTGAPQHF. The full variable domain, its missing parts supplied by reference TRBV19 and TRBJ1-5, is DGGITQSPKYLFRKEGQNVTLSCEQNLNHDAMYWYRQDPGQGLRLIYYSQIVNDFQKGDIAEGYSVSREKKESFPLTVTSAQKNPTAFYLCASSMTGTGAPQHFGDGTRLSIL.